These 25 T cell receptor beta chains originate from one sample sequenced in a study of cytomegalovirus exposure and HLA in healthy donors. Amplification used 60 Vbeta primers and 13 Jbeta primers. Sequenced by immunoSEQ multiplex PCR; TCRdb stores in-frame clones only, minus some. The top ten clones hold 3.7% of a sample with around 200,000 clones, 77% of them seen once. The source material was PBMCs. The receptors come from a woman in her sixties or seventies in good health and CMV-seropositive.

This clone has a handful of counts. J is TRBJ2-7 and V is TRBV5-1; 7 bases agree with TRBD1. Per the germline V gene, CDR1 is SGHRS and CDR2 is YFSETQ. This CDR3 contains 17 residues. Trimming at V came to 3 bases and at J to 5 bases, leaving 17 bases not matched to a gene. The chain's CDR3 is CASSYSPGQRLGDEQYF. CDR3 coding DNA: TGCGCCAGCAGCTATTCCCCGGGACAGAGGTTGGGGGACGAGCAGTACTTC.

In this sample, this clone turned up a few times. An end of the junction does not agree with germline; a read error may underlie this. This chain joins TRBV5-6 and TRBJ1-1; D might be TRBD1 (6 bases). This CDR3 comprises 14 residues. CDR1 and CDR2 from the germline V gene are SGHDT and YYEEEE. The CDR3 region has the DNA TGTGCCAGCAGTTTGGGGGGGCTCGGCACTGAAGCTTTCTTT. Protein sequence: CASSLGGLGTEAFF.

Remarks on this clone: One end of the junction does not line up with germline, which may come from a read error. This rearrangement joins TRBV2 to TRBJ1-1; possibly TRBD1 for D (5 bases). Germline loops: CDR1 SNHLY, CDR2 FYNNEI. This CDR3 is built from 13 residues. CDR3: CAGSGQGNTEAFF. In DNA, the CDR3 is TGTGCCGGCAGTGGGCAGGGGAACACTGAAGCTTTCTTT.

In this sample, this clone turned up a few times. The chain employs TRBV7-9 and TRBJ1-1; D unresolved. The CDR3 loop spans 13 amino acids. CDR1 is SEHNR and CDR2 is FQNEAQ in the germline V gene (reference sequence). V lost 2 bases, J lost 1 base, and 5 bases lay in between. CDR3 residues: CASSLWRNTEAFF. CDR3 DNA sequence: TGTGCCAGCAGCTTATGGAGGAACACTGAAGCTTTCTTT. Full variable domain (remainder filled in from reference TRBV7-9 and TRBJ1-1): DTGVSQNPRHKITKRGQNVTFRCDPISEHNRLYWYRQTLGQGPEFLTYFQNEAQLEKSRLLSDRFSAERPKGSFSTLEIQRTEQGDSAMYLCASSLWRNTEAFFGQGTRLTVV.

This CDR3 reads CASSPRDIPFGETQYF. CDR3 nucleotides: TGTGCCAGCAGCCCAAGGGACATACCCTTCGGGGAGACCCAGTACTTC. This chain connects TRBV5-6 to TRBJ2-5; possibly TRBD1 for D (6 bases). V lost 4 bases and J lost 5, with 21 bases in between. This CDR3 is 16 amino acids long. Germline values: CDR1 SGHDT, CDR2 YYEEEE.

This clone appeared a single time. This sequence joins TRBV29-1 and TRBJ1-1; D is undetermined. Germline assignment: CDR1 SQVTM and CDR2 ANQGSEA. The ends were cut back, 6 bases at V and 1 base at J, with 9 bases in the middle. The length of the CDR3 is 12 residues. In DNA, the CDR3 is TGCAGCGTATCGCAGGCGAACACTGAAGCTTTCTTT. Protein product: CSVSQANTEAFF.

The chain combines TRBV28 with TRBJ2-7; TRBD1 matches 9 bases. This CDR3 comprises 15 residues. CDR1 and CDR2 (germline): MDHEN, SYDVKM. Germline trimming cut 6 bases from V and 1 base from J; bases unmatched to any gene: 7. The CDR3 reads CASREPGQGSYEQYF. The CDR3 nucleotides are TGTGCCAGCAGGGAGCCGGGACAGGGATCCTACGAGCAGTACTTC.

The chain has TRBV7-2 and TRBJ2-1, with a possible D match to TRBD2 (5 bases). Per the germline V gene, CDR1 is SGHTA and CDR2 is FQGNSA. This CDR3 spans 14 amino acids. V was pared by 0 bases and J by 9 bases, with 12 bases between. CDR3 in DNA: TGTGCCAGCAGCTTAGCAGCGCTAGCCGGTGAGCAGTTCTTC. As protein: CASSLAALAGEQFF.

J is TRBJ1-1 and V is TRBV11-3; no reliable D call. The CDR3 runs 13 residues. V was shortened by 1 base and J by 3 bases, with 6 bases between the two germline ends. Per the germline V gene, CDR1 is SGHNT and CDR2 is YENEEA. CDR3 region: CASSLGPYTEAFF. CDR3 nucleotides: TGTGCCAGCAGCTTAGGGCCATACACTGAAGCTTTCTTT. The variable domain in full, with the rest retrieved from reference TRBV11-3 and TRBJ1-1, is EAGVVQSPRYKIIEKKQPVAFWCNPISGHNTLYWYLQNLGQGPELLIRYENEEAVDDSQLPKDRFSAERLKGVDSTLKIQPAELGDSAVYLCASSLGPYTEAFFGQGTRLTVV.

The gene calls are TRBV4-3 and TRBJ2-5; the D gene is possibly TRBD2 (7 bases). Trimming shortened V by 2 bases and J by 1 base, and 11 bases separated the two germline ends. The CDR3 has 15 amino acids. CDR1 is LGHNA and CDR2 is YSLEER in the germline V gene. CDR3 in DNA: TGCGCCAGCAGCCAATCGGGGGGCCTCCAAGAGACCCAGTACTTC. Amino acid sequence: CASSQSGGLQETQYF.

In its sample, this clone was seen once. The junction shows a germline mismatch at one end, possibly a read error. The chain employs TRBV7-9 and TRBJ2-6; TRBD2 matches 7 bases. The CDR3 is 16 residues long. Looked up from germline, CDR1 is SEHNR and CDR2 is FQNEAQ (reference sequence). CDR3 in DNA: TGTGCCAGCAGCTTAATGGGGACTACCGGGGCCAACGGCCTGACTTTC. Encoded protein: CASSLMGTTGANGLTF.

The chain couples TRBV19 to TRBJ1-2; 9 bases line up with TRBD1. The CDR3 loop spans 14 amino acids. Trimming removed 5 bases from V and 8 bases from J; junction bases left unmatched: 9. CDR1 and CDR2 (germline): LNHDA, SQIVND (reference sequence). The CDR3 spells CASSVAGQGGGYTF. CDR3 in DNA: TGTGCCAGTAGTGTGGCGGGACAGGGAGGAGGCTACACCTTC.

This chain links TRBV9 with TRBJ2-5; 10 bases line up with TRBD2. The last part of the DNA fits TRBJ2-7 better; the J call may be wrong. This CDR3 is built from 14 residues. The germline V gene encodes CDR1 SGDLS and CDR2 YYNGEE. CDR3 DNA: TGTGCCAGCAGCTCGAGACTAGCGGGCGGCGAGCAGTACTTC. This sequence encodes CASSSRLAGGEQYF.

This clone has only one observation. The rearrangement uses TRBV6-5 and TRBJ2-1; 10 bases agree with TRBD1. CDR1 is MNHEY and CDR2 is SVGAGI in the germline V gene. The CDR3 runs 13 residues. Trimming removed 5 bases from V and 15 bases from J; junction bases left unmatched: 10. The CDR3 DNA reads TGTGCCAGCAGTCCCTGGGACAGGGGAGTAGCGTTCTTC. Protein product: CASSPWDRGVAFF.

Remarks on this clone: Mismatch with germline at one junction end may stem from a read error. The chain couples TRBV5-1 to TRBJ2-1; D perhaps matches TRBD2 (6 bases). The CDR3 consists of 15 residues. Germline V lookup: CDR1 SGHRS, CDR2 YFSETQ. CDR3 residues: CAGSLVGGSGNEQFF. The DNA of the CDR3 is TGCGCCGGCAGCCTGGTTGGGGGGTCAGGCAATGAGCAGTTCTTC. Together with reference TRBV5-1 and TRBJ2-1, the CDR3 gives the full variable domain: KAGVTQTPRYLIKTRGQQVTLSCSPISGHRSVSWYQQTPGQGLQFLFEYFSETQRNKGNFPGRFSGRQFSNSRSEMNVSTLELGDSALYLCAGSLVGGSGNEQFFGPGTRLTVL.

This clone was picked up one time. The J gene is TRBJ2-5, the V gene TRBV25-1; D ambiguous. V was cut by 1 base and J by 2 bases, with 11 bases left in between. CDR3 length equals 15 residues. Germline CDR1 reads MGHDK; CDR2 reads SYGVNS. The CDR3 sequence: CASSEWAVYQETQYF. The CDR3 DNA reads TGTGCCAGCAGTGAATGGGCAGTATATCAAGAGACCCAGTACTTC. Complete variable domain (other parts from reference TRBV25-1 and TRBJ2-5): EADIYQTPRYLVIGTGKKITLECSQTMGHDKMYWYQQDPGMELHLIHYSYGVNSTEKGDLSSESTVSRIRTEHFPLTLESARPSHTSQYLCASSEWAVYQETQYFGPGTRLLVL.

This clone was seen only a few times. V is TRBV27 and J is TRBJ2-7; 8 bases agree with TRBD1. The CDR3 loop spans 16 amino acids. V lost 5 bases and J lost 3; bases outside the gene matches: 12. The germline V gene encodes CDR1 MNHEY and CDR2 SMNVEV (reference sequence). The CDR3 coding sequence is TGTGCCAGCAGTACGTCCGTGACAGGGGACGACTACGAGCAGTACTTC. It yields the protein CASSTSVTGDDYEQYF.

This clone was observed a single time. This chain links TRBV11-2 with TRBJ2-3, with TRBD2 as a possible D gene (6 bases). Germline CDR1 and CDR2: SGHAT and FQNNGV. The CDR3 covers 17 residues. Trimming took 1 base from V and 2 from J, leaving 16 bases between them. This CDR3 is CASSLGSGVGATDTQYF. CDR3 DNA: TGTGCCAGCAGCTTAGGGTCGGGGGTTGGAGCCACAGATACGCAGTATTTT.

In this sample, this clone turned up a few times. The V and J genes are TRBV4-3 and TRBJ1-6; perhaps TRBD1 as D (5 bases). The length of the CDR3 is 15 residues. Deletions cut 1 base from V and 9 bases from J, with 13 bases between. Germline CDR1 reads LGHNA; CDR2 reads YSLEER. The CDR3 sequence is CASSQVGREGSPLHF. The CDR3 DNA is TGCGCCAGCAGCCAAGTGGGCAGGGAAGGTTCACCCCTCCACTTT.

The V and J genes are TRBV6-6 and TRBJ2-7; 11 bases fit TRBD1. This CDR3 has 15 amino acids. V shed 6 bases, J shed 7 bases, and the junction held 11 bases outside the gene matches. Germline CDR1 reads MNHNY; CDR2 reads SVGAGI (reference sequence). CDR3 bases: TGTGCCAGCAGACACCTTGGACAGGGGGCCTTGGAGCAGTACTTC. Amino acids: CASRHLGQGALEQYF.

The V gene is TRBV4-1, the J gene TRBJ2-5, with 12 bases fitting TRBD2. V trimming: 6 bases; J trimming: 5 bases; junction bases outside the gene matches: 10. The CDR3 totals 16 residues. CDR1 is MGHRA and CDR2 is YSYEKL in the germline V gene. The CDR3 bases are TGCGCCAGCAGTCACACTAGCGGGAGGAGGGAGGAGACCCAGTACTTC. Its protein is CASSHTSGRREETQYF.

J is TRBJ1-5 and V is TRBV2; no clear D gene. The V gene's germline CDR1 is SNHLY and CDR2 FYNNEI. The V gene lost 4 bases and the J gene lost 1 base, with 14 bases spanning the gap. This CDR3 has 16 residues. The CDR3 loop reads CASSVEGMSSNQPQHF. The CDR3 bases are TGTGCCAGCAGTGTCGAGGGTATGTCCAGCAATCAGCCCCAGCATTTT. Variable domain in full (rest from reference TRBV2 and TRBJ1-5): EPEVTQTPSHQVTQMGQEVILRCVPISNHLYFYWYRQILGQKVEFLVSFYNNEISEKSEIFDDQFSVERPDGSNFTLKIRSTKLEDSAMYFCASSVEGMSSNQPQHFGDGTRLSIL.

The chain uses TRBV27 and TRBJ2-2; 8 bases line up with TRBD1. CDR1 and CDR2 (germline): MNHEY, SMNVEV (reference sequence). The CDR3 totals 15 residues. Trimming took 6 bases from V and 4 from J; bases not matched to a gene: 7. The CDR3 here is CASRLDRASTGELFF. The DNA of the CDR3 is TGTGCCAGCAGGTTGGACAGGGCCTCCACCGGGGAGCTGTTTTTT.

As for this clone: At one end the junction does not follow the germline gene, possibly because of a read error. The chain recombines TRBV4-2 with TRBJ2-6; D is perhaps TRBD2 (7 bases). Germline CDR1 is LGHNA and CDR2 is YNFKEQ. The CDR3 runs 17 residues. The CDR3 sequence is CASSQEGGNSGANGLTF. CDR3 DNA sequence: TGTGCCAGCAGCCAGGAGGGGGGGAACTCTGGGGCCAACGGCCTGACTTTC.

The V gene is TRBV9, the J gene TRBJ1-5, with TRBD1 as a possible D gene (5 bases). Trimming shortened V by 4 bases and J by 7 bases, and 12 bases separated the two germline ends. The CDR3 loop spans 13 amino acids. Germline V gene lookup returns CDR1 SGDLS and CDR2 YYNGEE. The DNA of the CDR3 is TGTGCCAGCAGCTACGCCCACAGGCAGCCCCAGCATTTT. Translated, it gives CASSYAHRQPQHF.